This T cell receptor beta chain was found in a study of cytomegalovirus exposure and HLA in healthy donors. Whole-study findings and limits: Rarity marked most TCR sequences, yet some public TCRs occurred in many donors. Associated with cytomegalovirus, according to the listing, were approximately 160 TCR beta chains.

TCRdb keeps only in-frame clones here, not all; method: immunoSEQ multiplex PCR. The sample includes some 150,000 clones, about 94% seen only once; the top ten take 1.5% to 2%. Comments on this clone: Its antigen is still unknown.

Looked up from germline, CDR1 is SGHAT and CDR2 is FQNNGV. The V end lost 5 bases, the J end lost 3 bases, and 11 bases lay between the germline ends. The CDR3 contains 13 residues. From the approximately 120-subject validation cohort, which was separate from the roughly 700-subject first cohort, the donors were drawn. The sample consisted of PBMCs. The TCR was taken from a young man in good health and CMV-seropositive. The chain has TRBV11-2 and TRBJ2-7; D not certain. The CDR3 here is CASSRVVGYEQYF. The CDR3 bases are TGTGCCAGCAGCCGGGTAGTCGGCTACGAGCAGTACTTC. Full variable domain (missing parts from reference TRBV11-2 and TRBJ2-7): EAGVAQSPRYKIIEKRQSVAFWCNPISGHATLYWYQQILGQGPKLLIQFQNNGVVDDSQLPKDRFSAERLKGVDSTLKIQPAKLEDSAVYLCASSRVVGYEQYFGPGTRLTVT.